The 14 T cell receptor beta chains reported below all come from one sample, sequenced in a study of T cell clones after liver transplantation. The table came from immunoSEQ multiplex PCR; TCRdb's copy has only in-frame clones and leaves some out. Of tens of thousands of clones detected, 65% to 75% appear once; the ten largest clones hold approximately 15%. The sequencing used CD4+ T cells from blood, collected before liver transplant. Every receptor here comes from a human donor who received a liver transplant.

The rearrangement links TRBV7-9 to TRBJ2-7, with D unresolved. The CDR3 runs to 14 residues. Germline V gene data show CDR1 as SEHNR and CDR2 as FQNEAQ (reference sequence). Trimming stripped 1 base from V and 2 bases from J, with 9 bases between. The CDR3 DNA is TGTGCCAGCAGCTTAGGGGCCACGACCTACGAGCAGTACTTC. It yields the protein CASSLGATTYEQYF.

The chain links TRBV23-1 to TRBJ2-5; 12 nucleotides line up with TRBD2. Being an ORF, TRBV23-1 has a function that is uncertain. The V gene end was trimmed by 3 bases and the J gene end by 4 bases; junction bases not matched to a gene: 9. The CDR3 consists of 17 residues. The DNA of the CDR3 is TGCGCCAGCAGTCAGAAAAGGACTAGCGGGATAGGAGAGACCCAGTACTTC. Translated: CASSQKRTSGIGETQYF.

The CDR3 region is CASSSQTGIGEQFF. The DNA for the CDR3 is TGTGCCAGCAGCTCCCAGACAGGGATCGGTGAGCAGTTCTTC. The gene calls are TRBV7-6 and TRBJ2-1, with TRBD1 identical over 7 bases. V was clipped by 4 bases and J by 9 bases; unmatched bases: 9. The CDR3 extends over 14 amino acids. The V gene's germline CDR1 is SGHVS and CDR2 FNYEAQ.

V usage is TRBV19 and J usage is TRBJ2-2; 11 positions match TRBD2. The trim removed 5 bases at V and 7 bases at J, leaving 9 bases unmatched. Germline-derived CDR1 and CDR2 are LNHDA and SQIVND (reference sequence). CDR3 size: 16 residues. The CDR3 nucleotides read TGTGCCAGTAGTGCGCTAGCGGGGGGCCGAATCGGGGAGCTGTTTTTT. It is translated as CASSALAGGRIGELFF. The full variable domain, completed using reference TRBV19 and TRBJ2-2, is DGGITQSPKYLFRKEGQNVTLSCEQNLNHDAMYWYRQDPGQGLRLIYYSQIVNDFQKGDIAEGYSVSREKKESFPLTVTSAQKNPTAFYLCASSALAGGRIGELFFGEGSRLTVL.

The chain combines TRBV6-5 with TRBJ2-7, with D perhaps matching TRBD2 (5 bases). The germline V gene has CDR1 MNHEY and CDR2 SVGAGI. The V gene lost 5 bases and the J gene lost 0 bases, with 14 bases spanning the gap. The CDR3 extends over 15 amino acids. DNA of the CDR3: TGTGCCAGCAGTCACAGACGGGGAGACTCCTACGAGCAGTACTTC. Protein sequence: CASSHRRGDSYEQYF.

The chain is built from TRBV5-1 and TRBJ2-2; 7 nucleotides line up with TRBD1. This CDR3 has 15 residues. J was trimmed by 2 bases and V by 3 bases; bases with no gene match: 4. Germline CDR1 reads SGHRS; CDR2 reads YFSETQ. CDR3 coding DNA: TGCGCCAGCAGCTATACAGGGGTCAACACCGGGGAGCTGTTTTTT. Its translation: CASSYTGVNTGELFF.

The chain couples TRBV5-1 to TRBJ2-1; possibly TRBD2 for D (7 bases). Trimming shortened V by 7 bases and J by 5 bases, and 16 bases separated the two germline ends. Germline V gene sequence: CDR1 SGHRS, CDR2 YFSETQ. CDR3 length equals 14 residues. CDR3: CASAPGGHDNEQFF. The CDR3 nucleotides read TGCGCCAGCGCCCCGGGGGGCCATGACAATGAGCAGTTCTTC.

The V call is TRBV5-6, the J call TRBJ2-7, with a weak D call TRBD1 (6 bases). With 3 bases removed from V and 6 bases from J, the gap between germline ends came to 10 bases. The germline CDR1 and CDR2 sequences are SGHDT and YYEEEE. The CDR3 has 12 residues. In nucleotides, the CDR3 is TGTGCCAGCAGCTCCCCAGGGGCCGAGCAGTACTTC. The encoded protein is CASSSPGAEQYF.

This rearrangement joins TRBV4-2 to TRBJ2-1; 7 bases map to TRBD2. The CDR3 covers 15 residues. Per germline, CDR1 LGHNA and CDR2 YNFKEQ. V dropped 4 bases and J dropped 3; count of bases not matched to a gene: 6. The CDR3 loop is CASSPGGSRYNEQFF. CDR3 nucleotides: TGTGCCAGCAGCCCCGGGGGGAGCCGCTACAATGAGCAGTTCTTC.

This chain connects TRBV7-9 to TRBJ2-1; 7 bases agree with TRBD1. Germline V gene sequence: CDR1 SEHNR, CDR2 FQNEAQ (reference sequence). The CDR3 spans 16 residues. V lost 2 bases, J lost 5 bases, and 9 bases stayed unmatched. CDR3 coding DNA: TGTGCCAGCAGCTTAAGGTTCCGACAGGGCAACAATGAGCAGTTCTTC. As protein: CASSLRFRQGNNEQFF.

V and J are TRBV29-1 and TRBJ2-6, with 7 positions matching TRBD1. The CDR3 totals 16 residues. The V gene end was trimmed by 6 bases and the J gene end by 0 bases; junction bases not matched to a gene: 8. The germline CDR1 and CDR2 sequences are SQVTM and ANQGSEA. CDR3 nucleotide sequence: TGCAGCGTGGGGGACAGTCGGTACTCTGGGGCCAACGTCCTGACTTTC. This gives the protein CSVGDSRYSGANVLTF.

In regard to this clone: The sample has other DNA sequences that encode this CDR3 too. In DNA, the CDR3 is TGTGCTAGTGGTTTTGAGGGCTCACCCCTCCACTTT. Its translation: CASGFEGSPLHF. The V and J genes are TRBV12-5 and TRBJ1-6; D is uncertain. Germline V CDR1 and CDR2: LGHNT, FRNRAP. The CDR3 is 12 amino acids. Trimming stripped 3 bases from V and 10 bases from J, with 7 bases between.

This clone has only a few counts. This rearrangement joins TRBV15 to TRBJ2-1; a possible D gene is TRBD1 (6 bases). CDR3 length equals 15 residues. V was cut by 1 base and J by 8 bases, with 15 bases left in between. The germline CDR1 and CDR2 sequences are LNHNV and YYDKDF (reference sequence). The DNA for the CDR3 is TGTGCCACCAGCAGAGCACGAGGCAGGGGCGATGAGCAGTTCTTC. It translates to CATSRARGRGDEQFF.

The V call is TRBV5-1, the J call TRBJ2-1; 7 bases line up with TRBD1. This CDR3 has 16 residues. Germline-derived CDR1 and CDR2 are SGHRS and YFSETQ. J was trimmed by 1 base and V by 0 bases; bases with no gene match: 4. The CDR3 coding sequence is TGCGCCAGCAGCTTGGACGGCAGGGGGTCCTACAATGAGCAGTTCTTC. It encodes CASSLDGRGSYNEQFF.